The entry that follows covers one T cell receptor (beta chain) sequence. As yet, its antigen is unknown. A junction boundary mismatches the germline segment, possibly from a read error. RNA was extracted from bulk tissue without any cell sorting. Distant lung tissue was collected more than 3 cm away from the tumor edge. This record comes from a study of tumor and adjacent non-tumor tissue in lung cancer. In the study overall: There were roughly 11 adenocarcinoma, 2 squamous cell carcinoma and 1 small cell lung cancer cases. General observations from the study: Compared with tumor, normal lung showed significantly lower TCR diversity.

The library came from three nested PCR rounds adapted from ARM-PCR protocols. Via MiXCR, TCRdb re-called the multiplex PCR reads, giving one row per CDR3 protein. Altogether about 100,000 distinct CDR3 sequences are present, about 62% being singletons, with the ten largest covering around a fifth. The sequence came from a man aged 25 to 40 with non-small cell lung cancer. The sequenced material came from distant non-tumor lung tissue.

DNA for the CDR3: TGCGCCAGCAGCCAAGATTTGCCAGGGGCCATCCAAGAGACCCAGTGCTTC. Translated: CASSQDLPGAIQETQCF. The chain has TRBV4-3 and TRBJ2-5, with D possibly being TRBD1 (6 bases). The germline CDR1 and CDR2 sequences are LGHNA and YSLEER. This CDR3 contains 17 residues.